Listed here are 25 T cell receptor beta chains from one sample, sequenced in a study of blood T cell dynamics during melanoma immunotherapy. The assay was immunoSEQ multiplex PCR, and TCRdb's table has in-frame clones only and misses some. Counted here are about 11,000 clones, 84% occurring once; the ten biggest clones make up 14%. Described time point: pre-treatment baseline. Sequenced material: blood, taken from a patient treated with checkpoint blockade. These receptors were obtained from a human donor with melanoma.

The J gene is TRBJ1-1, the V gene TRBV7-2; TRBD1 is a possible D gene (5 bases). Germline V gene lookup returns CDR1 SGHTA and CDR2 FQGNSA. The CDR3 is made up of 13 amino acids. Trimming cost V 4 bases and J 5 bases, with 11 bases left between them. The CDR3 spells CASSSKGVTEAFF. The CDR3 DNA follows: TGTGCCAGCAGCTCGAAAGGGGTTACTGAAGCTTTCTTT.

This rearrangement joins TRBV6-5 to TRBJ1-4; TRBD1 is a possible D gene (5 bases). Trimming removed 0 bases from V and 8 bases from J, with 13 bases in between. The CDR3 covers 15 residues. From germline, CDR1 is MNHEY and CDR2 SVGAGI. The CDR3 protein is CASSYSGAGREKLFF. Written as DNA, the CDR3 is TGTGCCAGCAGTTACTCAGGGGCAGGAAGAGAAAAACTGTTTTTT.

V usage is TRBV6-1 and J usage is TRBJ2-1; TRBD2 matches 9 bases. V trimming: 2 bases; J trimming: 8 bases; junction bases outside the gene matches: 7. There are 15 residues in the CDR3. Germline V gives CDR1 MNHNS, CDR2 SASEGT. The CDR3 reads CASSESSGGSDEQFF. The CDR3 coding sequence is TGTGCCAGCAGTGAAAGCAGCGGGGGGAGCGATGAGCAGTTCTTC.

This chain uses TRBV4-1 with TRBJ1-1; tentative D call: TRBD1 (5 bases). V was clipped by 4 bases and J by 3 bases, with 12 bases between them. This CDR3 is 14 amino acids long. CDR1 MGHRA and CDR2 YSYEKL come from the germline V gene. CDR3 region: CASSPLQGDTEAFF. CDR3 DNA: TGCGCCAGCAGCCCCCTCCAGGGTGACACTGAAGCTTTCTTT.

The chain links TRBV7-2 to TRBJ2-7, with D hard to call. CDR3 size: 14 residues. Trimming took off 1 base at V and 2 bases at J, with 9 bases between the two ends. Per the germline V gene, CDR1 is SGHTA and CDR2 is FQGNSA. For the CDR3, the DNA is TGTGCCAGCAGCTTAGGGCTCCCCGCCTACGAGCAGTACTTC. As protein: CASSLGLPAYEQYF.

CDR3 in amino acids: CASSLDKNTGELFF. CDR3 coding DNA: TGTGCCAGCAGCTTAGATAAGAACACCGGGGAGCTGTTTTTT. The chain joins TRBV7-8 to TRBJ2-2; D gene uncertain. The CDR3 runs 14 residues. V dropped 1 base and J dropped 1 base, with 4 bases sitting between them. The germline V gene has CDR1 SGHVS and CDR2 FQNEAQ.

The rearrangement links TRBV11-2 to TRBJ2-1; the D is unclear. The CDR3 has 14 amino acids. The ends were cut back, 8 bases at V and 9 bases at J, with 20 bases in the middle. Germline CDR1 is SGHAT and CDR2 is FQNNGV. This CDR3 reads CASREVTGLSEQFF. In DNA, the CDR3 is TGTGCCAGCCGAGAGGTGACGGGTTTGAGTGAGCAGTTCTTC.

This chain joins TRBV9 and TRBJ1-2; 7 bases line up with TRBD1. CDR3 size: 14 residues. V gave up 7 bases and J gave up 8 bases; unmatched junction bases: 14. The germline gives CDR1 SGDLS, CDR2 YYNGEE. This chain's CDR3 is CASSQGGGAAGYTF. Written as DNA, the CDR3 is TGTGCCAGCTCCCAAGGAGGGGGCGCGGCGGGCTACACCTTC.

The chain's CDR3 is CASSLVGQGYEQYF. The CDR3 DNA is TGTGCCAGCAGCTTAGTGGGACAGGGCTACGAGCAGTACTTC. The genes are TRBV7-9 and TRBJ2-7; 9 bases fit TRBD1. The V and J ends lost 1 base and 3 bases, in that order; junction bases with no gene match: 1. This CDR3 spans 14 amino acids. Germline CDR1 is SEHNR and CDR2 is FQNEAQ (reference sequence).

The CDR3 reads CASSLGTRPDTQYF. In nucleotides, the CDR3 is TGTGCCAGCAGCTTGGGAACTCGGCCAGATACGCAGTATTTT. The gene calls are TRBV5-4 and TRBJ2-3; no reliable D call. The V gene lost 0 bases and the J gene lost 4 bases, with 9 bases spanning the gap. The germline V gene encodes CDR1 SGHNT and CDR2 YYREEE (reference sequence). The CDR3 is 14 amino acids. The full variable domain, rest sourced from reference TRBV5-4 and TRBJ2-3, is ETGVTQSPTHLIKTRGQQVTLRCSSQSGHNTVSWYQQALGQGPQFIFQYYREEENGRGNFPPRFSGLQFPNYSSELNVNALELDDSALYLCASSLGTRPDTQYFGPGTRLTVL.

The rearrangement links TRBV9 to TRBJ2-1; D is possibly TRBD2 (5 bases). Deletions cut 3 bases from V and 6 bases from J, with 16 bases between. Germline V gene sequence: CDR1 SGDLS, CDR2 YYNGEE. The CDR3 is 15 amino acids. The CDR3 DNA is TGTGCCAGCAGCGCCTACGGAGGATACGGCAATGAGCAGTTCTTC. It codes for CASSAYGGYGNEQFF. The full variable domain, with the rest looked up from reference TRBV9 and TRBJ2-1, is DSGVTQTPKHLITATGQRVTLRCSPRSGDLSVYWYQQSLDQGLQFLIQYYNGEERAKGNILERFSAQQFPDLHSELNLSSLELGDSALYFCASSAYGGYGNEQFFGPGTRLTVL.

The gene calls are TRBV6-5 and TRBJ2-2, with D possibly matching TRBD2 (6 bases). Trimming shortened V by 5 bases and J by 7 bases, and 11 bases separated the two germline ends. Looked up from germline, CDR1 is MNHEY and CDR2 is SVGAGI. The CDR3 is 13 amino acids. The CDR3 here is CASSPSVNGELFF. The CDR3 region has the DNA TGTGCCAGCAGTCCTAGCGTAAACGGGGAGCTGTTTTTT.

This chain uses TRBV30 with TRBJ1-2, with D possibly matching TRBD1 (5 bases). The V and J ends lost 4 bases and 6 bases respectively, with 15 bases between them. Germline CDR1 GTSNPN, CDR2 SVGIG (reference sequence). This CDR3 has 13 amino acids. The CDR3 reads CAWNTVGRDGYTF. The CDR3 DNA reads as TGTGCCTGGAACACGGTGGGGCGGGATGGCTACACCTTC.

This chain's CDR3 is CASSRGLAGGETQYF. The CDR3 coding sequence is TGTGCCAGCAGCCGCGGACTAGCGGGGGGAGAGACCCAGTACTTC. The V and J genes are TRBV27 and TRBJ2-5, with TRBD2 identical over 14 bases. V lost 6 bases and J lost 4; bases outside the gene matches: 4. There are 15 residues in the CDR3. CDR1 MNHEY and CDR2 SMNVEV come from the germline V gene (reference sequence).

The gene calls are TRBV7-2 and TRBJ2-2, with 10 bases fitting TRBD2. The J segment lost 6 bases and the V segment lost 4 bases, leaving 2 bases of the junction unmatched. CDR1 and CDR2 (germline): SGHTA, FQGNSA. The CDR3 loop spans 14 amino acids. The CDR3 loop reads CASSSGLASGELFF. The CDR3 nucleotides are TGTGCCAGCAGCTCGGGACTAGCGTCCGGGGAGCTGTTTTTT.

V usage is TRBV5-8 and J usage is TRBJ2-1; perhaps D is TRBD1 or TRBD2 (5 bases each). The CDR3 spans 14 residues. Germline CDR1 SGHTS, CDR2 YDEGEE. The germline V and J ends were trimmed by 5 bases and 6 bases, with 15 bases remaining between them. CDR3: CASRGIRGRNEQFF. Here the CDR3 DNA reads TGTGCCAGCAGGGGGATCCGGGGCCGCAATGAGCAGTTCTTC.

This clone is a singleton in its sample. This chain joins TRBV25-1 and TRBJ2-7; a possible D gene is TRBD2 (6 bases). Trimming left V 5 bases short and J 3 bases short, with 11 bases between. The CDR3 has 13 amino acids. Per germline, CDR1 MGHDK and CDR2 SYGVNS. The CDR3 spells CASSYSEGYEQYF. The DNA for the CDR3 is TGTGCCAGCAGTTACTCGGAGGGCTACGAGCAGTACTTC.

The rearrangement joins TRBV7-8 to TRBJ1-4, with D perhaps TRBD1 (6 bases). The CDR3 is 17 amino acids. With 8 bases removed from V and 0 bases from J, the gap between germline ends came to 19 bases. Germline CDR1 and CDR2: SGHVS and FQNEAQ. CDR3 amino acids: CASAMGTLSTTNEKLFF. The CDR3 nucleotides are TGTGCCAGCGCGATGGGGACACTCAGCACAACTAATGAAAAACTGTTTTTT.

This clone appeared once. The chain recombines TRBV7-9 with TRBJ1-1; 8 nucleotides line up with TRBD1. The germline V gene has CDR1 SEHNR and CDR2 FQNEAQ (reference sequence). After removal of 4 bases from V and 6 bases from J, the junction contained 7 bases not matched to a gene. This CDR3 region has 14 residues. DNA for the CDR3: TGTGCCAGCAGCTCACGGACAGGGACCCCTGAAGCTTTCTTT. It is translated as CASSSRTGTPEAFF.

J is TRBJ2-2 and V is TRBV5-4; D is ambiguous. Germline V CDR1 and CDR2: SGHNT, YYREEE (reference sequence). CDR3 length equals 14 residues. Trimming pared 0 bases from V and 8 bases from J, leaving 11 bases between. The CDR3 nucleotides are TGTGCCAGCAGCTTGGGGGCCGCGTCTGGGGAGCTGTTTTTT. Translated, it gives CASSLGAASGELFF.

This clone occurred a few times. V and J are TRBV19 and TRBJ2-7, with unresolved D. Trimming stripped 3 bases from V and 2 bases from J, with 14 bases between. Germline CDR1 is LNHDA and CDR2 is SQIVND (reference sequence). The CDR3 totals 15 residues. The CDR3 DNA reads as TGTGCCAGTAGTATCGGGTGGGATCGGGCCTACGAGCAGTACTTC. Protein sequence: CASSIGWDRAYEQYF. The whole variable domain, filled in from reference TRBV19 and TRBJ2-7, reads DGGITQSPKYLFRKEGQNVTLSCEQNLNHDAMYWYRQDPGQGLRLIYYSQIVNDFQKGDIAEGYSVSREKKESFPLTVTSAQKNPTAFYLCASSIGWDRAYEQYFGPGTRLTVT.

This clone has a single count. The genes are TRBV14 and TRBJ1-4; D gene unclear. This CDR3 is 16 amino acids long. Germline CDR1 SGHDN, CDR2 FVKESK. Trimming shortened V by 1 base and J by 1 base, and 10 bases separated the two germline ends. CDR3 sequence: CASSQGTLQTNEKLFF. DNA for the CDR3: TGTGCCAGCAGCCAAGGCACGTTACAAACTAATGAAAAACTGTTTTTT.

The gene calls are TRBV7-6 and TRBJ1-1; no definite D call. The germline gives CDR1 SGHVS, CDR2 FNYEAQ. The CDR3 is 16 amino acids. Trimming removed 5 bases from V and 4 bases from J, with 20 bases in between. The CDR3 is CASSPRSRWMVTEAFF. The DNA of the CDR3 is TGTGCCAGCAGCCCCAGATCAAGGTGGATGGTCACTGAAGCTTTCTTT.

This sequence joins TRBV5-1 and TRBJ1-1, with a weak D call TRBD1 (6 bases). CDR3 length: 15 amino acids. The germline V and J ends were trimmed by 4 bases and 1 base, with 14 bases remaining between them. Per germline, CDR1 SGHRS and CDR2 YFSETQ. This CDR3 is CASSPNTGTNTEAFF. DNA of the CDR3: TGCGCCAGCAGCCCTAACACAGGGACGAACACTGAAGCTTTCTTT.

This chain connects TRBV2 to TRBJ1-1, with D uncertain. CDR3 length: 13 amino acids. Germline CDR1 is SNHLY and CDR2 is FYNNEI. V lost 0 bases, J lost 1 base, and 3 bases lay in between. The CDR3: CASSEAGNTEAFF. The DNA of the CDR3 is TGTGCCAGCAGTGAAGCGGGGAACACTGAAGCTTTCTTT.